The 20 T cell receptor beta chains in this list originate from one sample, sequenced in a study of blood T cell repertoires in COVID-19. Generated by immunoSEQ multiplex PCR, the TCRdb table keeps only in-frame clones and is missing some. The data show hundreds of thousands of clones, about nine tenths seen once. Source material: PBMCs or T cells enriched from blood (not recorded which). These receptors all stem from a woman between 45 and 65 years old who had recovered from COVID-19.

The chain joins TRBV28 to TRBJ2-1, with D possibly being TRBD1 (6 bases). Per germline, CDR1 MDHEN and CDR2 SYDVKM. Trimming left V 5 bases short and J 0 bases short, with 14 bases between. The CDR3 is 16 amino acids. The CDR3 DNA is TGTGCCAGCAGTCCAGAGGGGGTCGGCTCCTACAATGAGCAGTTCTTC. Its protein is CASSPEGVGSYNEQFF.

This chain connects TRBV19 to TRBJ1-4, with a tentative D call TRBD1 (5 bases). Germline CDR1 is LNHDA and CDR2 is SQIVND (reference sequence). Trimming removed 6 bases at V and 1 base at J, with 12 bases between. The length of the CDR3 is 15 residues. CDR3 in DNA: TGTGCCAGTAGCGACTCGGGGGGAACTAATGAAAAACTGTTTTTT. This gives the protein CASSDSGGTNEKLFF.

The chain uses TRBV5-1 and TRBJ2-1, with TRBD2 identical over 10 bases. Germline trimming cut 5 bases from V and 9 bases from J; bases unmatched to any gene: 11. This CDR3 spans 15 amino acids. In germline, CDR1 is SGHRS, CDR2 YFSETQ. CDR3 sequence: CASRSLAGGYVEQFF. DNA of the CDR3: TGCGCCAGCAGATCATTAGCGGGAGGATATGTTGAGCAGTTCTTC.

This rearrangement joins TRBV18 to TRBJ1-2; possibly TRBD1 for D (5 bases). Germline CDR1 is KGHSH and CDR2 is LQKENI. The CDR3 is 14 residues long. Trimming removed 3 bases at V and 2 bases at J, with 10 bases between. CDR3 coding DNA: TGTGCCAGCTCACCGGACAAGAGGAACTATGGCTACACCTTC. This gives the protein CASSPDKRNYGYTF.

The CDR3 nucleotides are TGTGCCAGCAGCCCGGAGGGGAGCTCCTACGAGCAGTACTTC. This sequence encodes CASSPEGSSYEQYF. This rearrangement joins TRBV7-3 to TRBJ2-7, with D possibly being TRBD2 (6 bases). CDR1 and CDR2 from the germline V gene are SGHTA and FQGTGA. This CDR3 spans 14 amino acids. Between the trimmed V and J ends, which lost 5 bases and 0 bases, there was a span of 11 bases.

V usage is TRBV2 and J usage is TRBJ2-3; D is possibly TRBD2 (5 bases). Trimming removed 1 base at V and 3 bases at J, with 5 bases between. CDR1 and CDR2 from the germline V gene are SNHLY and FYNNEI. This CDR3 is 13 amino acids long. The CDR3 protein is CASSEGETDTQYF. The CDR3 DNA reads TGTGCCAGCAGTGAAGGGGAGACAGATACGCAGTATTTT.

This chain connects TRBV19 to TRBJ2-3; 11 positions agree with TRBD2. This CDR3 is 14 amino acids long. Germline lookup yields CDR1 LNHDA and CDR2 SQIVND (reference sequence). Trimming at V came to 6 bases and at J to 1 base, leaving 0 bases not matched to a gene. CDR3 region: CASRGLAGTDTQYF. Written as DNA, the CDR3 is TGTGCCAGTAGGGGACTAGCGGGCACAGATACGCAGTATTTT.

The chain is built from TRBV3-1 (or the pseudogene TRBV3-2) and TRBJ1-1; perhaps TRBD1 as D (6 bases). This CDR3 is 15 amino acids long. Germline V gene lookup returns CDR1 LGHDT and CDR2 YNNKEL (reference sequence). With 2 bases removed from V and 4 bases from J, the gap between germline ends came to 14 bases. The CDR3 protein is CASSQRSGVRTEAFF. CDR3 DNA: TGTGCCAGCAGCCAACGCTCAGGGGTTCGCACTGAAGCTTTCTTT.

V and J are TRBV6-5 and TRBJ2-1, with 8 bases matching TRBD2. CDR3 size: 12 residues. The junction had 7 bases not matched to a gene; V was cut back by 10 bases and J by 8 bases. Germline loops: CDR1 MNHEY, CDR2 SVGAGI. CDR3 DNA sequence: TGTGCCACCCTCGGAGCGGGAGATGAGCAGTTCTTC. This translates into CATLGAGDEQFF.

V is TRBV4-3 and J is TRBJ2-7, with 11 bases fitting TRBD2. The CDR3 is 18 amino acids. The germline gives CDR1 LGHNA, CDR2 YSLEER. Unmatched junction bases numbered 14, after V lost 4 bases and J lost 3 bases. As DNA, the CDR3 is TGCGCCAGCAGCCTCGGGACTAGCGGCGCGGTTGGAGGCTACGAGCAGTACTTC. Its translation is CASSLGTSGAVGGYEQYF.

V is TRBV11-2 and J is TRBJ2-3, with D maybe TRBD2 (5 bases). The length of the CDR3 is 16 residues. The germline gives CDR1 SGHAT, CDR2 FQNNGV. V lost 3 bases and J lost 6, with 19 bases in between. The CDR3 loop is CASSFSRNPRGDTQYF. CDR3 sequence (DNA): TGTGCCAGCAGCTTTTCTAGAAACCCCCGAGGGGATACGCAGTATTTT.

Only one count was recorded for this clone. The chain combines TRBV28 with TRBJ1-3; TRBD1 aligns across 10 bases. The CDR3 runs 15 residues. The germline V gene has CDR1 MDHEN and CDR2 SYDVKM. The junction had 3 bases not matched to a gene; V was cut back by 5 bases and J by 2 bases. The CDR3 loop is CASSPGTGAGNTIYF. The CDR3 nucleotides read TGTGCCAGCAGTCCCGGGACAGGGGCTGGAAACACCATATATTTT.

The genes are TRBV2 and TRBJ2-7; D possibly corresponds to TRBD2 (6 bases). CDR3 length: 14 amino acids. Per the germline V gene, CDR1 is SNHLY and CDR2 is FYNNEI. The V and J ends lost 4 bases and 0 bases respectively, with 10 bases between them. The CDR3 DNA is TGTGCCAGCAGTGGGGGCGGGAACTCCTACGAGCAGTACTTC. Residues: CASSGGGNSYEQYF.

This clone has only one observation. The V gene is TRBV19, the J gene TRBJ2-1, with D perhaps matching TRBD1 (6 bases). CDR3 length equals 16 residues. The V and J ends lost 4 bases and 2 bases respectively, with 15 bases between them. CDR1 and CDR2 from the germline V gene are LNHDA and SQIVND (reference sequence). The DNA for the CDR3 is TGTGCCAGTAGTACTAGGACAGTCTCCCCCTACAATGAGCAGTTCTTC. Translation gives CASSTRTVSPYNEQFF.

J is TRBJ2-1 and V is TRBV6-4; a possible D gene is TRBD1 (6 bases). The CDR3 has 15 amino acids. Trimming took 0 bases from V and 3 from J, leaving 9 bases between them. Germline CDR1 MRHNA, CDR2 SNTAGT. CDR3 coding DNA: TGTGCCAGCAGTGACTCGGGACAAAGCTACAATGAGCAGTTCTTC. This codes for CASSDSGQSYNEQFF.

V gene TRBV2 combines with J gene TRBJ1-2; 7 bases fit TRBD1. Germline loops: CDR1 SNHLY, CDR2 FYNNEI. The CDR3 loop spans 14 amino acids. With 6 bases clipped from V and 5 bases from J, the junction kept 9 bases outside the gene matches. The DNA for the CDR3 is TGTGCCAGCAGGCCGACAGGGCAGGGGTATGGCTACACCTTC. Its translation: CASRPTGQGYGYTF.

The V call is TRBV4-2, the J call TRBJ2-7; 9 bases agree with TRBD2. The V gene end was trimmed by 0 bases and the J gene end by 2 bases; junction bases not matched to a gene: 5. Germline CDR1 reads LGHNA; CDR2 reads YNFKEQ. CDR3 size: 16 residues. CDR3: CASSQDLTSGTYEQYF. The DNA for the CDR3 is TGTGCCAGCAGCCAAGATTTGACTAGCGGTACCTACGAGCAGTACTTC.

Only one count was recorded for this clone. CDR3 in DNA: TGTGCCAGCAGCGTTAATGGACTAGCATCTGATGAGCAGTTCTTC. It is translated as CASSVNGLASDEQFF. The V call is TRBV9, the J call TRBJ2-1, with TRBD2 matching over 8 bases. This CDR3 contains 15 residues. From germline, CDR1 is SGDLS and CDR2 YYNGEE. With 2 bases clipped from V and 8 bases from J, the junction kept 9 bases outside the gene matches.

J is TRBJ2-6 and V is TRBV9, with 8 bases matching TRBD1. CDR1 and CDR2 from the germline V gene are SGDLS and YYNGEE. CDR3 length: 18 amino acids. Trimming at V came to 3 bases and at J to 0 bases, leaving 8 bases not matched to a gene. The CDR3 DNA sequence: TGTGCCAGCAGCGAAGGACAGGGCTTTAGCTCTGGGGCCAACGTCCTGACTTTC. Protein product: CASSEGQGFSSGANVLTF. Full variable domain (remainder filled in from reference TRBV9 and TRBJ2-6): DSGVTQTPKHLITATGQRVTLRCSPRSGDLSVYWYQQSLDQGLQFLIQYYNGEERAKGNILERFSAQQFPDLHSELNLSSLELGDSALYFCASSEGQGFSSGANVLTFGAGSRLTVL.

This clone occurred once. The chain is built from TRBV6-5 and TRBJ1-3; D gene unclear. The CDR3 contains 15 residues. Germline V lookup: CDR1 MNHEY, CDR2 SVGAGI. Trimming stripped 0 bases from V and 0 bases from J, with 6 bases between. The CDR3 DNA reads TGTGCCAGCAGTTACTCGCCACTCTCTGGAAACACCATATATTTT. This translates into CASSYSPLSGNTIYF.